The 22 T cell receptor beta chains below were found in one sample sequenced in a study of blood T cell repertoires in COVID-19 (dated by TCRdb to 2018 to 2020). To prepare the library, the immunoSEQ multiplex PCR assay was applied. Not all clones reach the TCRdb copy of this immuneACCESS table, which keeps in-frame sequences only. Checked studies attribute under half of the gap to unresolved V genes and leave the rest unexplained. For this sample the table gives about 270,000 clones, of which approximately 91% were detected only once. The ten largest clones capture approximately 1% of the sample. Sample: PBMCs or T cells enriched from blood (not recorded which). The receptors were sampled from a young woman who had recovered from COVID-19.

This clone was observed a few times. The genes are TRBV28 and TRBJ1-2; 9 bases agree with TRBD1. The CDR3 covers 14 residues. With 4 bases clipped from V and 5 bases from J, the junction kept 5 bases outside the gene matches. Germline CDR1 is MDHEN and CDR2 is SYDVKM. The CDR3 region has the DNA TGTGCCAGCAGTTCGGTGGACAGGGGTTATGGCTACACCTTC. Its protein product is CASSSVDRGYGYTF.

The genes are TRBV5-1 and TRBJ2-3; 10 bases match TRBD2. The germline V gene has CDR1 SGHRS and CDR2 YFSETQ. V lost 4 bases to trimming and J lost 5 bases; unmatched junction nucleotides: 10. The CDR3 runs to 16 residues. The CDR3 DNA follows: TGCGCCAGCAGCGGCTTAGCGGGGGGAATTATAGATACGCAGTATTTT. Amino acids: CASSGLAGGIIDTQYF.

This clone was detected once. This chain joins TRBV4-3 and TRBJ1-1; perhaps TRBD1 as D (6 bases). The V end was cut by 0 bases, the J end by 3 bases, with 8 bases between. The CDR3 is 14 amino acids. Germline values: CDR1 LGHNA, CDR2 YSLEER. The CDR3 sequence is CASSQEQGHTEAFF. The CDR3 nucleotides read TGCGCCAGCAGCCAAGAGCAGGGGCACACTGAAGCTTTCTTT.

This clone has ten or more counts. This chain joins TRBV5-1 and TRBJ2-1, with 13 bases aligning to TRBD2. The CDR3 consists of 15 residues. Trimming took 3 bases from V and 6 from J; bases not matched to a gene: 3. Per germline, CDR1 SGHRS and CDR2 YFSETQ. The CDR3 sequence is CASSSGLAGPNEQFF. CDR3 nucleotide sequence: TGCGCCAGCAGCTCGGGACTAGCGGGACCCAATGAGCAGTTCTTC.

The V and J genes are TRBV5-1 and TRBJ2-3, with TRBD2 as a possible D gene (6 bases). Trimming stripped 4 bases from V and 4 bases from J, with 16 bases between. The CDR3 totals 15 residues. Germline assignment: CDR1 SGHRS and CDR2 YFSETQ. CDR3 nucleotides: TGCGCCAGCAGCCCCGATGGGGGGATATCAGATACGCAGTATTTT. Its translation is CASSPDGGISDTQYF.

The CDR3 DNA follows: TGTGCCAGCAGTAACAGGGATCGTCAGCCCCAGCATTTT. Translated, it gives CASSNRDRQPQHF. The rearrangement uses TRBV12-3 or TRBV12-4 and TRBJ1-5, with D tentatively TRBD1 (6 bases). CDR3 length: 13 residues. The V gene lost 5 bases and the J gene lost 6 bases, with 11 bases spanning the gap.

This rearrangement joins TRBV19 to TRBJ2-7, with a possible D match to TRBD1 (5 bases). V dropped 5 bases and J dropped 4 bases, with 9 bases sitting between them. Germline values: CDR1 LNHDA, CDR2 SQIVND (reference sequence). The CDR3 contains 12 residues. CDR3 sequence reads: CASSPGNYEQYF. The CDR3 DNA reads TGTGCCAGTAGTCCAGGGAATTACGAGCAGTACTTC.

The chain couples TRBV5-1 to TRBJ2-7; TRBD1 aligns across 8 bases. This CDR3 has 14 amino acids. From germline, CDR1 is SGHRS and CDR2 YFSETQ. V lost 1 base, J lost 4 bases, and 4 bases stayed unmatched. The CDR3 protein is CASSLTGGNYEQYF. The CDR3 DNA reads TGCGCCAGCAGCTTGACAGGGGGTAATTACGAGCAGTACTTC. The full variable domain, in which reference TRBV5-1 and TRBJ2-7 provide the parts outside the CDR3, is KAGVTQTPRYLIKTRGQQVTLSCSPISGHRSVSWYQQTPGQGLQFLFEYFSETQRNKGNFPGRFSGRQFSNSRSEMNVSTLELGDSALYLCASSLTGGNYEQYFGPGTRLTVT.

In DNA form, the CDR3 reads TGTGCCAGCAGCTTGCGGGGCGGCGGGAAGAACTACGAGCAGTACTTC. The encoded protein is CASSLRGGGKNYEQYF. The V gene is TRBV7-9, the J gene TRBJ2-7; possible D gene TRBD2, 6 bases. Germline V CDR1 and CDR2: SEHNR, FQNEAQ (reference sequence). This CDR3 is built from 16 residues. V shed 3 bases and J shed 3 bases, with 18 bases lying between them.

The gene calls are TRBV7-8 and TRBJ1-5; 7 nucleotides line up with TRBD1. V was clipped by 4 bases and J by 4 bases; unmatched bases: 4. The CDR3 runs 14 residues. Germline V CDR1 and CDR2: SGHVS, FQNEAQ. DNA of the CDR3: TGTGCCAGCAGCTCACAGGGGACGAATCAGCCCCAGCATTTT. It yields the protein CASSSQGTNQPQHF.

The J gene is TRBJ1-3, the V gene TRBV7-2; a possible D gene is TRBD1 (5 bases). CDR3 length equals 16 residues. V lost 4 bases, J lost 0 bases, and 13 bases lay in between. Germline V CDR1 and CDR2: SGHTA, FQGNSA. Here the CDR3 reads CASSSRTTLSGNTIYF. CDR3 in DNA: TGTGCCAGCAGCTCCAGGACAACCCTCTCTGGAAACACCATATATTTT. The whole variable domain, remainder taken from reference TRBV7-2 and TRBJ1-3, is GAGVSQSPSNKVTEKGKDVELRCDPISGHTALYWYRQSLGQGLEFLIYFQGNSAPDKSGLPSDRFSAERTGGSVSTLTIQRTQQEDSAVYLCASSSRTTLSGNTIYFGEGSWLTVV.

The chain is built from TRBV18 and TRBJ2-2; possible D gene TRBD1, 5 bases. The germline V gene has CDR1 KGHSH and CDR2 LQKENI. V lost 2 bases and J 3 bases, leaving 10 bases between the germline ends. The CDR3 runs to 15 residues. The CDR3 DNA reads TGTGCCAGCTCACCAAGCAGGGCGGACACCGGGGAGCTGTTTTTT. Translated: CASSPSRADTGELFF.

The chain employs TRBV7-2 and TRBJ1-5, with D perhaps TRBD1 (6 bases). The CDR3 extends over 15 amino acids. Trimming left V 1 base short and J 6 bases short, with 13 bases between. Looked up from germline, CDR1 is SGHTA and CDR2 is FQGNSA. CDR3 sequence reads: CASSLVGGGPQPQHF. CDR3 nucleotides: TGTGCCAGCAGCTTAGTCGGCGGGGGGCCTCAGCCCCAGCATTTT. The entire variable domain, with the rest obtained from reference TRBV7-2 and TRBJ1-5, is as follows: GAGVSQSPSNKVTEKGKDVELRCDPISGHTALYWYRQSLGQGLEFLIYFQGNSAPDKSGLPSDRFSAERTGGSVSTLTIQRTQQEDSAVYLCASSLVGGGPQPQHFGDGTRLSIL.

J is TRBJ2-1 and V is TRBV9, with 8 bases lining up with TRBD2. Germline lookup yields CDR1 SGDLS and CDR2 YYNGEE. The CDR3 has 15 residues. The V gene end was trimmed by 7 bases and the J gene end by 7 bases; junction bases not matched to a gene: 13. The chain's CDR3 is CASATSGPARNEQFF. The CDR3 nucleotides are TGTGCCAGCGCCACTAGCGGCCCGGCCCGGAATGAGCAGTTCTTC.

The sample holds many counts of this clone. V and J are TRBV30 and TRBJ2-6; 7 bases map to TRBD2. In germline, CDR1 is GTSNPN, CDR2 SVGIG (reference sequence). J was trimmed by 1 base and V by 4 bases; bases with no gene match: 16. The CDR3 is 19 amino acids. CDR3 DNA: TGTGCCTGGAAGGGGCGTCGGACTAGTGGCCTGTCTGGGGCCAACGTCCTGACTTTC. Translation gives CAWKGRRTSGLSGANVLTF. Combining the CDR3 with reference TRBV30 and TRBJ2-6 gives the whole variable domain SQTIHQWPATLVQPVGSPLSLECTVEGTSNPNLYWYRQAAGRGLQLLFYSVGIGQISSEVPQNLSASRPQDRQFILSSKKLLLSDSGFYLCAWKGRRTSGLSGANVLTFGAGSRLTVL.

This clone has just one count. J is TRBJ2-7 and V is TRBV4-1, with 14 nucleotides matching TRBD2. Germline CDR1 and CDR2: MGHRA and YSYEKL. CDR3 length equals 15 residues. V was pared by 5 bases and J by 6 bases, with 6 bases of the junction left unmatched. The CDR3 loop reads CASSTRGLAGAEQYF. The CDR3 DNA reads TGCGCCAGCAGCACAAGGGGACTAGCGGGAGCCGAGCAGTACTTC.

CDR3 loop: CASSPDSGQGAPAKNIQYF. In nucleotides, the CDR3 is TGTGCCAGCAGCCCAGATTCGGGACAGGGGGCCCCCGCCAAAAACATTCAGTACTTC. The chain carries TRBV11-2 and TRBJ2-4, with 12 bases matching TRBD1. V lost 5 bases, J lost 1 base, and 12 bases stayed unmatched. The CDR3 has 19 amino acids. Germline assignment: CDR1 SGHAT and CDR2 FQNNGV.

V and J are TRBV10-1 and TRBJ2-2; D is ambiguous. The germline CDR1 and CDR2 sequences are WNHNN and SYGVQD (reference sequence). The CDR3 runs to 15 residues. Trimming stripped 6 bases from V and 1 base from J, with 12 bases between. The CDR3 protein is CASSQDWRNTGELFF. The CDR3 nucleotides are TGCGCCAGCAGCCAAGACTGGAGGAACACCGGGGAGCTGTTTTTT.

This clone appeared a few times. The chain employs TRBV6-2 or TRBV6-3 and TRBJ2-7; 9 bases match TRBD2. V gave up 0 bases and J gave up 3 bases; unmatched junction bases: 6. CDR3 length: 16 residues. CDR1 and CDR2 from the germline V gene are MNHEY and SVGEGT. This CDR3 reads CASSYSGTSRYYEQYF. The DNA of the CDR3 is TGTGCCAGCAGTTACTCTGGGACTAGCCGTTACTACGAGCAGTACTTC.

The chain has TRBV11-2 and TRBJ1-1; the D is unclear. This CDR3 spans 15 amino acids. V lost 0 bases and J lost 1, with 9 bases in between. The germline CDR1 and CDR2 sequences are SGHAT and FQNNGV. CDR3 region: CASSLDPRRNTEAFF. CDR3 in DNA: TGTGCCAGCAGCTTAGATCCAAGGAGGAACACTGAAGCTTTCTTT.

This chain connects TRBV3-1 (or the pseudogene TRBV3-2) to TRBJ2-5; 11 bases are a match to TRBD2. Unmatched junction bases numbered 5, after V lost 4 bases and J lost 4 bases. The germline V gene encodes CDR1 LGHDT and CDR2 YNNKEL (reference sequence). This CDR3 comprises 15 residues. In DNA, the CDR3 is TGTGCCAGCAGCCGTAGCGGGGGGGATTTAGAGACCCAGTACTTC. It specifies CASSRSGGDLETQYF.

As regards this clone: The junction shows a germline mismatch at one end, possibly a read error. This sequence joins TRBV23-1 and TRBJ2-7; 10 bases line up with TRBD1. TRBV23-1 falls under the ORF class, with uncertain function. The CDR3 sequence is 14 residues long. The chain's CDR3 is CASSQTGGSHEQYF. In DNA, the CDR3 is TGCGCCAGCAGTCAGACAGGGGGCTCCCACGAGCAGTACTTC.